Sequencing of this T cell receptor beta chain was carried out in a study of response to subunit inactivated influenza vaccine. Regarding the study as a whole: The authors proposed limited new T cell recruitment per seasonal influenza vaccination.

Germline V gene lookup returns CDR1 SEHNR and CDR2 FQNEAQ (reference sequence). There are 15 residues in the CDR3. Trimming stripped 5 bases from V and 0 bases from J, with 14 bases between. In regard to this clonotype: Its antigen remains unidentified.

MiXCR, run by TCRdb on the RT-PCR reads, gives a single entry per CDR3 protein. The sample holds approximately 520,000 distinct CDR3 sequences; 16% are singletons and the top ten take less than 4%. V is TRBV7-9 and J is TRBJ2-7, with D maybe TRBD1 (6 bases). This TCR was sampled from a man in his fifties or sixties who received an inactivated influenza vaccine. Sample: CD4+ T cells sorted from PBMCs, taken around 25 months after vaccination. CDR3 sequence: CASSASGTSSYEQYF. DNA for the CDR3: TGTGCCAGCAGCGCATCCGGGACAAGCTCCTACGAGCAGTACTTC.